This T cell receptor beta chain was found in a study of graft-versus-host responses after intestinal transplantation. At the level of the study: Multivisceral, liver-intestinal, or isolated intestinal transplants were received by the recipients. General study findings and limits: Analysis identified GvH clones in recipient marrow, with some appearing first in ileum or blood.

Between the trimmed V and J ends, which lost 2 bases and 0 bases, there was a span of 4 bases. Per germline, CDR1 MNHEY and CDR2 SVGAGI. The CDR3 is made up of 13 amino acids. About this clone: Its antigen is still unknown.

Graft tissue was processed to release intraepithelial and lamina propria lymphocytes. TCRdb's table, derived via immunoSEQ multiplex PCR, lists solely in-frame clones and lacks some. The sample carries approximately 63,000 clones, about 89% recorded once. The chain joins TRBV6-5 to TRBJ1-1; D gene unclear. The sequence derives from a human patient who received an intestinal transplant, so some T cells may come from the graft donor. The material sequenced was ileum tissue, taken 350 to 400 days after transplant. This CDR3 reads CASSYGMNTEAFF. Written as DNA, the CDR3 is TGTGCCAGCAGTTACGGCATGAACACTGAAGCTTTCTTT.